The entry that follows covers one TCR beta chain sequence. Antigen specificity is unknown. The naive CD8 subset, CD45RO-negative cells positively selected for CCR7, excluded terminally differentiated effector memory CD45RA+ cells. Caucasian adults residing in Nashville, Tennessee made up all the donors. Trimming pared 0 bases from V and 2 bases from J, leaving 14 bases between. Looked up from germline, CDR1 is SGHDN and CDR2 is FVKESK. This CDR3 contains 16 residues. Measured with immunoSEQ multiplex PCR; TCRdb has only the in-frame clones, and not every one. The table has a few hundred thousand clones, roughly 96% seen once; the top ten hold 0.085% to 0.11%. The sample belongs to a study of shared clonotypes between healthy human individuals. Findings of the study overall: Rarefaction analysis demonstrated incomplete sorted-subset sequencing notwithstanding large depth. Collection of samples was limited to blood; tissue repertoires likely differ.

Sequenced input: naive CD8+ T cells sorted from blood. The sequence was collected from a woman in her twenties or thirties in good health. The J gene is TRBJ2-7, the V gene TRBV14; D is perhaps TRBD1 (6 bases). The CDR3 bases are TGTGCCAGCAGCCAAGAGAAACAGGGACCCCCCTACGAGCAGTACTTC. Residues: CASSQEKQGPPYEQYF. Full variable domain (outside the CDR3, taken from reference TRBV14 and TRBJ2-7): EAGVTQFPSHSVIEKGQTVTLRCDPISGHDNLYWYRRVMGKEIKFLLHFVKESKQDESGMPNNRFLAERTGGTYSTLKVQPAELEDSGVYFCASSQEKQGPPYEQYFGPGTRLTVT.